What follows are 17 T cell receptor beta chains derived from one specimen sequenced in a study of blood T cell repertoires in COVID-19. Here immunoSEQ multiplex PCR was the method, and the copy in TCRdb shows in-frame clones only, minus some. The table shows some 120,000 clones, with roughly 80% occurring only once. The specimen sequenced was peripheral blood. All receptors derive from a human donor in a cohort sampled during active COVID-19.

The genes are TRBV16 and TRBJ2-7, with no clear D. Germline values: CDR1 KGHSY, CDR2 FQNENV. V was pared by 0 bases and J by 0 bases, with 6 bases between. The CDR3 contains 14 residues. The CDR3 reads CASSQSFGSYEQYF. CDR3 nucleotide sequence: TGTGCCAGCAGCCAATCATTCGGCTCCTACGAGCAGTACTTC. The variable domain in full, completed from reference TRBV16 and TRBJ2-7, reads GEEVAQTPKHLVRGEGQKAKLYCAPIKGHSYVFWYQQVLKNEFKFLISFQNENVFDETGMPKERFSAKCLPNSPCSLEIQATKLEDSAVYFCASSQSFGSYEQYFGPGTRLTVT.

This chain joins TRBV4-3 and TRBJ2-3; D might be TRBD2 (6 bases). The CDR3 is 17 amino acids. Trimming removed 4 bases from V and 4 bases from J, with 21 bases in between. CDR1 and CDR2 from the germline V gene are LGHNA and YSLEER. Here the CDR3 reads CASSPSWVGGSADTQYF. The CDR3 bases are TGCGCCAGCAGCCCATCATGGGTGGGGGGATCGGCAGATACGCAGTATTTT.

Here the CDR3 DNA reads TGCGCCAGCAGAAAAACGGGACTAGCGGGGACCCCACGGGAGCAGTTCTTC. Protein: CASRKTGLAGTPREQFF. The chain uses TRBV10-1 and TRBJ2-1; 13 bases agree with TRBD2. The length of the CDR3 is 17 residues. The V and J ends lost 6 bases and 10 bases, in that order; junction bases with no gene match: 15. Germline CDR1 reads WNHNN; CDR2 reads SYGVQD (reference sequence).

This clone has a handful of counts. The chain combines TRBV5-4 with TRBJ1-1, with unresolved D. Germline V CDR1 and CDR2: SGHNT, YYREEE (reference sequence). CDR3 size: 13 residues. The ends were cut back, 0 bases at V and 3 bases at J, with 6 bases in the middle. CDR3 in DNA: TGTGCCAGCAGCTTGGAACGAGACACTGAAGCTTTCTTT. Protein product: CASSLERDTEAFF. Together with reference TRBV5-4 and TRBJ1-1, the CDR3 gives the full variable domain: ETGVTQSPTHLIKTRGQQVTLRCSSQSGHNTVSWYQQALGQGPQFIFQYYREEENGRGNFPPRFSGLQFPNYSSELNVNALELDDSALYLCASSLERDTEAFFGQGTRLTVV.

The V gene is TRBV7-2, the J gene TRBJ1-2; unclear D gene. The V gene's germline CDR1 is SGHTA and CDR2 FQGNSA. Trimming left V 5 bases short and J 0 bases short, with 13 bases between. The CDR3 runs to 15 residues. In DNA form, the CDR3 reads TGTGCCAGCAGCCAGGATCCGGGGACTAACTATGGCTACACCTTC. As protein: CASSQDPGTNYGYTF.

The chain links TRBV5-1 to TRBJ1-1, with 9 positions matching TRBD1. J gave up 0 bases and V 4 bases, and 10 bases lay outside the gene matches. Germline V gene sequence: CDR1 SGHRS, CDR2 YFSETQ. CDR3 length: 17 residues. In DNA form, the CDR3 reads TGCGCCAGCAGCCTCCGGGACAGGGCCCTGATGAACACTGAAGCTTTCTTT. Translation gives CASSLRDRALMNTEAFF. The full variable domain, completed using reference TRBV5-1 and TRBJ1-1, is KAGVTQTPRYLIKTRGQQVTLSCSPISGHRSVSWYQQTPGQGLQFLFEYFSETQRNKGNFPGRFSGRQFSNSRSEMNVSTLELGDSALYLCASSLRDRALMNTEAFFGQGTRLTVV.

The V call is TRBV29-1, the J call TRBJ1-1; D unclear. Trimming shortened V by 0 bases and J by 1 base, and 6 bases separated the two germline ends. The V gene's germline CDR1 is SQVTM and CDR2 ANQGSEA. The CDR3 is 13 amino acids. CDR3 coding DNA: TGCAGCGTTGAAGATAATAGGAACACTGAAGCTTTCTTT. It encodes CSVEDNRNTEAFF.

The chain links TRBV29-1 to TRBJ1-2; the D is unclear. The CDR3 has 13 amino acids. Germline V CDR1 and CDR2: SQVTM, ANQGSEA. With 5 bases removed from V and 1 base from J, the gap between germline ends came to 11 bases. CDR3 region: CSVYGEVNYGYTF. CDR3 coding DNA: TGCAGCGTTTATGGCGAGGTTAACTATGGCTACACCTTC.

CDR3 in amino acids: CASSPLGLRGHEQYF. The CDR3 DNA sequence: TGCGCCAGCAGCCCCCTCGGACTCCGAGGGCACGAGCAGTACTTC. V gene TRBV4-1 combines with J gene TRBJ2-7; TRBD2 might be the D (5 bases). V lost 4 bases and J lost 5, with 18 bases in between. The CDR3 loop spans 15 amino acids. Germline V gene lookup returns CDR1 MGHRA and CDR2 YSYEKL.

The V and J genes are TRBV7-7 and TRBJ2-5, with TRBD1 identical over 8 bases. Trimming removed 2 bases from V and 5 bases from J; junction bases left unmatched: 10. The CDR3 is 16 amino acids. CDR1 and CDR2 (germline): SSHAT, FNYEAQ (reference sequence). CDR3 protein: CASSLIGQGATETQYF. CDR3 nucleotides: TGTGCCAGCAGCTTAATAGGACAGGGAGCGACGGAGACCCAGTACTTC. Drawing the rest from reference TRBV7-7 and TRBJ2-5, the complete variable domain is GAGVSQSPRYKVTKRGQDVTLRCDPISSHATLYWYQQALGQGPEFLTYFNYEAQPDKSGLPSDRFSAERPEGSISTLTIQRTEQRDSAMYRCASSLIGQGATETQYFGPGTRLLVL.

The J gene is TRBJ2-1, the V gene TRBV4-1; TRBD2 aligns across 14 bases. The CDR3 extends over 17 amino acids. Germline V CDR1 and CDR2: MGHRA, YSYEKL. Trimming took 3 bases from V and 8 from J; bases not matched to a gene: 9. In DNA, the CDR3 is TGCGCCAGCAGCCATGAAGGACTAGCGGGGGGACAGGATGAGCAGTTCTTC. This codes for CASSHEGLAGGQDEQFF.

This sequence joins TRBV6-1 and TRBJ1-2, with no clear D. Germline loops: CDR1 MNHNS, CDR2 SASEGT. The V end was cut by 3 bases, the J end by 4 bases, with 6 bases between. The CDR3 loop spans 12 amino acids. DNA of the CDR3: TGTGCCAGCAGTGATACAACCTATGGCTACACCTTC. This encodes CASSDTTYGYTF.

This rearrangement joins TRBV9 to TRBJ1-1; maybe TRBD1 (5 bases). Germline CDR1 and CDR2: SGDLS and YYNGEE. The CDR3 length is 14 residues. V lost 0 bases and J lost 3, with 9 bases in between. This CDR3 reads CASSVAGEDTEAFF. The CDR3 DNA is TGTGCCAGCAGCGTAGCGGGGGAGGACACTGAAGCTTTCTTT.

The V gene is TRBV3-1 (or the pseudogene TRBV3-2), the J gene TRBJ2-2; D not certain. Trimming stripped 7 bases from V and 6 bases from J, with 12 bases between. The CDR3 consists of 13 residues. Germline V lookup: CDR1 LGHDT, CDR2 YNNKEL (reference sequence). In DNA form, the CDR3 reads TGTGCCAGCACCACCTCCGGTGCCGGGGAGCTGTTTTTT. Translation gives CASTTSGAGELFF.

Only a few counts were recorded for this clone. J is TRBJ2-1 and V is TRBV27; D is possibly TRBD2 (7 bases). The CDR3 is made up of 16 amino acids. The ends were cut back, 3 bases at V and 6 bases at J, with 18 bases in the middle. Germline-derived CDR1 and CDR2 are MNHEY and SMNVEV (reference sequence). CDR3 bases: TGTGCCAGCAGTTTTTCCACGGCGGGGGCTAGCAATGAGCAGTTCTTC. It specifies CASSFSTAGASNEQFF.

As for this clone: The conserved phenylalanine or tryptophan is not found at the CDR3 terminus, so this likely reflects a read error. No DNA is shown, since the ends of the CDR3 on it are uncertain; the CDR3 is the one TCRdb lists. The chain joins TRBV10-3 to TRBJ2-7; no check of the table's D call, TRBD2, against the DNA was made. CDR1 is ENHRY and CDR2 is SYGVKD in the germline V gene. The CDR3 extends over 15 residues, inclusive of both ends. The CDR3 sequence: CATPSTSGELLRAVL.

The chain joins TRBV6-5 to TRBJ1-5; weak D call: TRBD1 (6 bases). V lost 4 bases, J lost 5 bases, and 12 bases lay in between. The CDR3 has 14 amino acids. CDR1 MNHEY and CDR2 SVGAGI come from the germline V gene. CDR3 sequence reads: CASSLRTDDQPQHF. Written as DNA, the CDR3 is TGTGCCAGCAGTTTACGGACAGACGATCAGCCCCAGCATTTT.